This section outlines one T cell receptor beta chain sequence together with its context. These data come from a study of cytomegalovirus exposure and HLA in healthy donors. Primers: 60 Vbeta forward and 13 Jbeta reverse. Data came from immunoSEQ multiplex PCR; TCRdb stores just in-frame clones and leaves some out. Of under 200,000 clones in the sample, 70% to 90% were seen once. The CDR3 runs to 15 residues. Germline values: CDR1 SQVTM, CDR2 ANQGSEA. The ends were cut back, 5 bases at V and 1 base at J, with 17 bases in the middle. The genes are TRBV29-1 and TRBJ1-1; the D is unclear. Sample: PBMCs. This receptor was obtained from a woman aged 18-29 years in good health and CMV-seronegative. Here the CDR3 reads CSVTPQRLGNTEAFF. Here the CDR3 DNA reads TGCAGCGTTACCCCTCAGAGACTGGGGAACACTGAAGCTTTCTTT.